The 7 T cell receptor beta chains below come from one sample, sequenced in a study of T cell responses to AZD1222 COVID-19 vaccine. The assay was immunoSEQ multiplex PCR, and TCRdb's table has in-frame clones only and misses some. Of 150,000 or so clones in the sample, around 85% were seen once. The sample in question was peripheral blood, obtained after recovery from COVID-19. The receptor source for this set is an adult who had recovered from COVID-19.

The chain employs TRBV5-1 and TRBJ1-2; 7 bases are a match to TRBD1. With V trimmed by 4 bases and J by 4 bases, 7 bases remained unmatched. The CDR3 length is 14 residues. Per the germline V gene, CDR1 is SGHRS and CDR2 is YFSETQ. The CDR3 DNA reads as TGCGCCAGCAGCGACAGGGAAAGAGGCTATGGCTACACCTTC. Protein sequence: CASSDRERGYGYTF.

The chain recombines TRBV5-4 with TRBJ2-2; 7 nucleotides line up with TRBD2. Germline trimming cut 0 bases from V and 5 bases from J; bases unmatched to any gene: 7. Germline CDR1 reads SGHNT; CDR2 reads YYREEE (reference sequence). The CDR3 loop spans 16 amino acids. CDR3 sequence (DNA): TGTGCCAGCAGCTTGGAAGCGGGGCGCACTACCGGGGAGCTGTTTTTT. It is translated as CASSLEAGRTTGELFF.

This clone has just one count. J is TRBJ2-7 and V is TRBV12-3 or TRBV12-4; D tentatively reads TRBD1 or TRBD2 (5 bases each). This CDR3 region has 12 residues. V was trimmed by 7 bases and J by 7 bases, leaving 14 bases between them. The CDR3 DNA is TGTGCCAGCACCGGGACGTCTGGGGAGCAGTACTTC. Translating it yields CASTGTSGEQYF.

The rearrangement joins TRBV5-6 to TRBJ1-5, with D possibly being TRBD1 (5 bases). The CDR3 runs 14 residues. The germline gives CDR1 SGHDT, CDR2 YYEEEE. V was cut by 4 bases and J by 5 bases, with 13 bases left in between. Here the CDR3 DNA reads TGTGCCAGCAGCCTGGGGGGGTTCTATCAGCCCCAGCATTTT. It translates to CASSLGGFYQPQHF. The whole variable domain, remainder taken from reference TRBV5-6 and TRBJ1-5, is DAGVTQSPTHLIKTRGQQVTLRCSPKSGHDTVSWYQQALGQGPQFIFQYYEEEERQRGNFPDRFSGHQFPNYSSELNVNALLLGDSALYLCASSLGGFYQPQHFGDGTRLSIL.

The CDR3 DNA sequence: TGTGCCAGCAGTTTCACGAGCCTACCGCCCCTTCCCACCGGGGAGCTGTTTTTT. The encoded protein is CASSFTSLPPLPTGELFF. The gene calls are TRBV6-2 or TRBV6-3 and TRBJ2-2; D not resolved. The CDR3 sequence is 18 residues long. Germline V lookup: CDR1 MNHEY, CDR2 SVGEGT. V lost 4 bases and J lost 4, with 22 bases in between.

This chain links TRBV27 with TRBJ2-6; D is uncertain. CDR1 is MNHEY and CDR2 is SMNVEV in the germline V gene (reference sequence). V was pared by 3 bases and J by 4 bases, with 4 bases between. CDR3 length: 13 residues. The CDR3 is CASSFTGANVLTF. The CDR3, as DNA: TGTGCCAGCAGTTTTACGGGGGCCAACGTCCTGACTTTC.

The chain carries TRBV2 and TRBJ2-3, with TRBD2 identical over 12 bases. The CDR3 has 16 residues. The germline V gene encodes CDR1 SNHLY and CDR2 FYNNEI. Unmatched junction bases numbered 7, after V lost 4 bases and J lost 5 bases. CDR3 sequence: CASSGQTSGRRDTQYF. The DNA of the CDR3 is TGTGCCAGCAGTGGACAGACTAGCGGGAGAAGAGATACGCAGTATTTT.